Only a few counts were recorded for the clone carrying this T cell receptor beta chain. Antigen unknown. This sample is part of a study of beta chain features in type 1 diabetes. In the study overall: There was similarity between patients and healthy donors in age, gender and cell yields. Study-wide points: For Type 1 diabetes patients, all four CD4+ subsets carried TCRB CDR3s that were moderately but significantly shorter. TCRB repertoires of naive, central memory and Treg cells appeared more similar among patients than among healthy donors. Any role of HLA type in TCRB rearrangement remained unresolved here.

The germline V and J ends were trimmed by 0 bases and 6 bases, with 17 bases remaining between them. Germline V gene data show CDR1 as SQVTM and CDR2 as ANQGSEA. The CDR3 sequence is 16 residues long. The sequenced template was cDNA made from the entire isolated RNA. Some clones are missing from TCRdb's copy, which holds only in-frame ones; the method was immunoSEQ multiplex PCR. The repertoire consists of some 110,000 clones, with about 15% occurring once and the leading ten covering 2.3%. By way of CD45RO/CCR7/CD25/CD127/CD95/CD27, the CD4+ regulatory, stem cell-like memory, central memory and naive cells were sorted.

The sequence was collected from a man younger than 40 with type 1 diabetes. Sequencing used central memory CD4+ T cells from blood. The V call is TRBV29-1, the J call TRBJ1-4; weak D call: TRBD1 (5 bases). The CDR3 DNA reads as TGCAGCGTTGAAGACCCAGACCCCTCGGGGCATGAAAAACTGTTTTTT. This sequence encodes CSVEDPDPSGHEKLFF.